Sequencing of this TCR beta chain was carried out in a study of blood T cell repertoires in COVID-19 (dated by TCRdb to 2018 to 2020). Background on the whole study: Collaborator samples came from the United States, Italy and Spain and covered acute and convalescent phases of COVID-19. Deeply sampled blood TCRbeta repertoires from subjects exposed to, actively infected with, or recovered from COVID-19 were included in the dataset. The repertoires were released in a freely available public database meant as a resource for research on the immune response to SARS-CoV-2. The prospective study material was composed of cDNA or gDNA derived from T cells, B-cell-depleted T cells, or PBMCs. A de-identified subject ID, COVID-19 status, age in years and sex were almost always included in the sample metadata. Where available, HLA class I and class II types were taken from metadata supplied by the sample provider and were not determined by assay-based typing. Samples were obtained from the ongoing ImmuneRACE study (first 160 participants) and from over 1,000 subjects provided by 6 global collaborators.

Whole blood was collected in K2EDTA tubes by collaborating institutions according to the institutions' own protocols. For TCRbeta analysis, collaborator samples were shipped as frozen whole blood, as isolated PBMCs, or as DNA extracted from either sample type. TCRbeta CDR3 regions were amplified from genomic DNA using the immunoSEQ Assay, a bias-controlled multiplex PCR. On the authors' methods: The number of nucleated cells in each sample was estimated from the amplification of reference gene primers within the assay. Sequence reads were collapsed and filtered to measure the absolute abundance of every unique TCRbeta CDR3 rearrangement. For each sample, productive Simpson clonality was calculated as the square root of Simpson's diversity index across productive rearrangements. As stored in TCRdb, this immuneACCESS dataset retains in-frame rearrangements with V and J assigned. A fraction of the clones does not appear; measured against another copy, unresolved V genes explain less than half of the discrepancy, and the remainder lacks a known reason. V and J calls and clone size are given by that table; D and trimming were obtained from the DNA. The sample data list approximately 45,000 clones, and around 82% of these were observed just once. The leading ten clones occupy 13% to 15% of the sample.

General conclusions and limits of the study: How much clinical and demographic metadata was included differed by source and by participant, and the metadata was provided uncurated.

About this clone itself: Its antigen has not been determined. No much larger clonotype is one base removed from it; base qualities were not supplied.

From a lookup of the germline V gene, CDR1 and CDR2 are SGHRS and YFSETQ. The CDR3 runs 16 amino acids, cysteine and phenylalanine included. The entry retains the CDR3 DNA only, 48 bases that are in frame from base 1. Trimming takes 0 bases from V and 4 bases from J, and the germline ends sit 11 bases apart. The sample comprised peripheral blood. The clonotype was recovered from a human donor in a cohort sampled during active COVID-19. Recombination connected TRBV5-1 to TRBJ2-6; a tentative D call is TRBD1 (5 bases match). The DNA sequence is as follows: TGCGCCAGCAGCTTGGCAGGGTTTGCCGGGGCCAACGTCCTGACTTTC. Its protein reads: CASSLAGFAGANVLTF.